This TCR beta chain was documented in a study of T cell responses to AZD1222 COVID-19 vaccine. Study-level findings and limits: A mostly white British donor set with more females was recruited, and clonal diversity was possibly underestimated.

Trimming stripped 2 bases from V and 5 bases from J, with 9 bases between. The germline CDR1 and CDR2 sequences are SGHNT and YENEEA. This CDR3 region has 13 residues. Assay: immunoSEQ multiplex PCR; the TCRdb copy retains only in-frame clones and omits some. This table holds 150,000 to 200,000 clones, just over 90% found once. This clone was observed a handful of times. As yet, its antigen is unknown. Sequenced material: peripheral blood, taken 28 days after the second AZD1222 dose. The receptor was isolated from an adult who received the AZD1222 COVID-19 vaccine. This sequence joins TRBV11-3 and TRBJ1-1; D might be TRBD1 (5 bases). The CDR3 nucleotides are TGTGCCAGCAGCTTAACGGGGCATACTGAAGCTTTCTTT. This codes for CASSLTGHTEAFF. Based on the CDR3 plus reference TRBV11-3 and TRBJ1-1, the full variable domain is EAGVVQSPRYKIIEKKQPVAFWCNPISGHNTLYWYLQNLGQGPELLIRYENEEAVDDSQLPKDRFSAERLKGVDSTLKIQPAELGDSAVYLCASSLTGHTEAFFGQGTRLTVV.